Listed below are T cell receptor beta chains from one sample, sequenced in a study of T cell responses to AZD1222 COVID-19 vaccine. Assay: immunoSEQ multiplex PCR; the TCRdb copy retains only in-frame clones and omits some. The sample records 150,000 or so clones, roughly nine tenths being singletons. Sequenced here: peripheral blood, sampled on day 0 of AZD1222 vaccination. The receptor source for this set is an adult in good health. Each CDR3 is given with its conserved first and last residue. A D gene is named only where the DNA matches it firmly. Some rows mark clone size as missing; the rest say once, few, many or name a class of expanded clone.

CDR3 length	V gene	J gene	D gene	clone size	CDR3 DNA	CDR3 protein
14	TRBV5-1	TRBJ2-7	.	.	TGCGCCAGCAGCCCAAACAGCAAGCCCTACGAGCAGTACTTC	CASSPNSKPYEQYF
13	TRBV7-9	TRBJ1-2	.	.	TGTGCCAGCAGCCCGGGTTTCAACTATGGCTACACCTTC	CASSPGFNYGYTF
15	TRBV7-8	TRBJ2-5	.	.	TGTGCCAGCACCCCCCGCGAGGTTCTCGTGGAGACCCAGTACTTC	CASTPREVLVETQYF
13	TRBV12-3/TRBV12-4	TRBJ1-1	.	.	TGTGCCAGCAGACCGGACAGTTACACTGAAGCTTTCTTT	CASRPDSYTEAFF
14	TRBV5-6	TRBJ1-6	.	.	TGTGCCAGCAGATCCTCGAGGGAAGGCTTACCCCTCCACTTT	CASRSSREGLPLHF
13	TRBV24-1	TRBJ2-5	TRBD1	.	TGTGCCACCAGTGACTACAGGGGGGAGACCCAGTACTTC	CATSDYRGETQYF
14	TRBV13	TRBJ1-1	TRBD1	.	TGTGCCAGCAGCGTAAACAGGGGGATGACTGAAGCTTTCTTT	CASSVNRGMTEAFF
16	TRBV5-4	TRBJ2-5	TRBD1	.	TGTGCCAGCAGCTCAGCGGGACAGGGATCGCGGGAGACCCAGTACTTC	CASSSAGQGSRETQYF
14	TRBV7-9	TRBJ1-3	TRBD1	.	TGTGCCAGCAGCCGGACAGGGTCTGGAAACACCATATATTTT	CASSRTGSGNTIYF
13	TRBV19	TRBJ1-1	.	.	TGTGCCAGTAGCCCCCGGGAGGCAATACGAGCTTTCTTT	CASSPREAIRAFF
13	TRBV11-3	TRBJ1-2	.	.	TGTGCCAGCAGCTATACAGGGATTTATGGCTACACCTTC	CASSYTGIYGYTF
17	TRBV4-3	TRBJ2-2	TRBD1	.	TGCGCCAGCAGCCACTCTGCGACCGGGACAGGGGCCGGGGAGCTGTTTTTT	CASSHSATGTGAGELFF
14	TRBV7-2	TRBJ2-4	.	.	TGTGCCAGCAGCCCTGTCTCAGACAAAAACATTCAGTACTTC	CASSPVSDKNIQYF
15	TRBV7-2	TRBJ2-1	.	.	TGTGCCAGCAGCTCCGGCCCGTACTCCTACAATGAGCAGTTCTTC	CASSSGPYSYNEQFF
19	TRBV30	TRBJ1-1	.	.	TGTGCCTGGAGTGTACCAAGGCCGTTGGGCCTTCCGTTGAACACTGAAGCTTTCTTT	CAWSVPRPLGLPLNTEAFF
15	TRBV6-4	TRBJ1-4	TRBD1	few	TGTGCCAGCAGTGTGACAGGGGGCGCCGGTGAAAAACTGTTTTTT	CASSVTGGAGEKLFF
14	TRBV2	TRBJ1-6	TRBD1	.	TGTGCCAGCAGCTTACAGGGGTCCAACTCACCCCTCCACTTT	CASSLQGSNSPLHF
17	TRBV4-2	TRBJ2-1	TRBD2	.	TGTGCCAGCAGCCAAGATTTGTTTACTAGCGGACACAATGAGCAGTTCTTC	CASSQDLFTSGHNEQFF
15	TRBV5-1	TRBJ2-7	TRBD2	.	TGCGCCAGCAGCTTGAGCCTAGCGGGACTTAACGAGCAGTACTTC	CASSLSLAGLNEQYF
14	TRBV4-3	TRBJ2-7	TRBD2	.	TGCGCCAGCAGCCTAAACGGGGGGGACTACGAGCAGTACTTC	CASSLNGGDYEQYF
15	TRBV7-2	TRBJ2-2	.	.	TGTGCCAGCAACCCAAGTAGCAGATTCGGGGGGGAGCTGTTTTTT	CASNPSSRFGGELFF
17	TRBV7-2	TRBJ2-1	TRBD2	.	TGTGCCAGCAGCTTAGGGCTAGCGGGGAGCTCCTACAATGAGCAGTTCTTC	CASSLGLAGSSYNEQFF
14	TRBV14	TRBJ1-3	.	.	TGTGCCAGCAGCTTTCGACCAGGAGGAAACACCATATATTTT	CASSFRPGGNTIYF
15	TRBV18	TRBJ2-3	.	.	TGTGCCAGCTCACCGGTTAGGGAAAGCACAGATACGCAGTATTTT	CASSPVRESTDTQYF
14	TRBV18	TRBJ2-5	.	.	TGTGCCAGCTCACCTACCCCCGGGACACTTAATCAGTACTTC	CASSPTPGTLNQYF